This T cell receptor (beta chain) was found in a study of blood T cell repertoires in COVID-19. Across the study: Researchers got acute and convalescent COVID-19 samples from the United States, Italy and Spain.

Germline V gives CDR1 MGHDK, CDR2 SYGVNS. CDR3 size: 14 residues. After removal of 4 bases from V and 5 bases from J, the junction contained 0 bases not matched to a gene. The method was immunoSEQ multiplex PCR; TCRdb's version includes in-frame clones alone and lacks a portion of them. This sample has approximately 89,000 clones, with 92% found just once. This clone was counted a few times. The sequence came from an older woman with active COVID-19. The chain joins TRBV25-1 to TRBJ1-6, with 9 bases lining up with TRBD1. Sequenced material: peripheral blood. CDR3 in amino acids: CASSGQGDNSPLHF. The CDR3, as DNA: TGTGCCAGCAGTGGACAGGGGGATAATTCACCCCTCCACTTT. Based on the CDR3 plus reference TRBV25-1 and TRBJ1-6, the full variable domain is EADIYQTPRYLVIGTGKKITLECSQTMGHDKMYWYQQDPGMELHLIHYSYGVNSTEKGDLSSESTVSRIRTEHFPLTLESARPSHTSQYLCASSGQGDNSPLHFGNGTRLTVT.